This T cell receptor (beta chain) is from a study of blood T cells in healthy people across ages. Whole-study findings and limits: Changes in expanded clonotypes were possibly confounded, as the CMV status of donors was unknown. Per million T cells, the diversity of TCR beta decreased roughly linearly as age advanced. PBMC samples, being unsorted, prevented any conclusive comparison of naive and antigen-experienced cells.

Using a J-beta primer mix together with a sample-barcoded 5' primer, a second PCR was run for roughly 7 to 12 cycles. Each cDNA molecule carried a tag from a template-switch adaptor that contained 12 random nucleotides. TCRdb recomputed calls from the 5' RACE reads with MiXCR, one row per CDR3 protein. The table has about a million distinct CDR3 sequences, 45% to 50% seen once. Regarding this clonotype: Its antigen is unknown.

The TCR comes from a man aged 25-45 years in good health. The sequenced material came from blood.

The CDR3 protein is CASTLGQGYGYTF. The CDR3 region has the DNA TGTGCCAGCACACTAGGACAGGGATACGGCTACACCTTC. The chain is built from TRBV6-6 and TRBJ1-2; 8 nucleotides match TRBD1. CDR3 length: 13 amino acids. Per the germline V gene, CDR1 is MNHNY and CDR2 is SVGAGI (reference sequence). J gave up 8 bases and V 7 bases, and 9 bases lay outside the gene matches.